One sample yielded the 10 T cell receptor beta chains listed below, sequenced in a study of blood T cell repertoires in COVID-19. Clones were sequenced by immunoSEQ multiplex PCR, and TCRdb holds only the in-frame ones, with some missing. The sample lists 300,000 to 400,000 clones, 85% to 95% occurring once. The sequencing sample was made of PBMCs or T cells enriched from blood (not recorded which). These receptors were taken from a woman in her twenties or thirties who had been exposed to COVID-19.

The chain has TRBV28 and TRBJ1-2, with 11 nucleotides matching TRBD1. The CDR3 extends over 16 amino acids. Looked up from germline, CDR1 is MDHEN and CDR2 is SYDVKM. The junction had 7 bases not matched to a gene; V was cut back by 3 bases and J by 4 bases. CDR3 DNA: TGTGCCAGCAGTTTCGGAATCGGGACAGGGGGCTATGGCTACACCTTC. It yields the protein CASSFGIGTGGYGYTF.

V usage is TRBV5-1 and J usage is TRBJ1-1; D may be TRBD1 (6 bases). Looked up from germline, CDR1 is SGHRS and CDR2 is YFSETQ. This CDR3 region has 16 residues. V shed 0 bases and J shed 3 bases, with 15 bases lying between them. The CDR3, as DNA: TGCGCCAGCAGCTTGGACCCACAGGGTTTGGACACTGAAGCTTTCTTT. Amino acid sequence: CASSLDPQGLDTEAFF.

J is TRBJ2-1 and V is TRBV29-1; 9 positions agree with TRBD1. In germline, CDR1 is SQVTM, CDR2 ANQGSEA. V trimming: 6 bases; J trimming: 7 bases; junction bases outside the gene matches: 16. The CDR3 totals 16 residues. CDR3: CSVESRPGQGRNEQFF. The CDR3 bases are TGCAGCGTAGAGAGTCGCCCGGGACAGGGACGAAATGAGCAGTTCTTC.

The genes are TRBV18 and TRBJ2-7, with D unclear. In germline, CDR1 is KGHSH, CDR2 LQKENI. This CDR3 comprises 15 residues. V was clipped by 2 bases and J by 0 bases, with 11 bases between them. CDR3 sequence (DNA): TGTGCCAGCTCACCATGGGCTTTTAGCTCCTACGAGCAGTACTTC. It is translated as CASSPWAFSSYEQYF.

The rearrangement joins TRBV9 to TRBJ2-7, with a weak D call TRBD2 (5 bases). Trimming removed 5 bases at V and 1 base at J, with 16 bases between. Looked up from germline, CDR1 is SGDLS and CDR2 is YYNGEE. The CDR3 runs 15 residues. This CDR3 reads CASRRRRRFSYEQYF. CDR3 DNA sequence: TGTGCCAGCAGGAGACGGAGGAGATTTTCCTACGAGCAGTACTTC.

The V gene is TRBV13, the J gene TRBJ2-7; D is perhaps TRBD2 (6 bases). Trimming left V 5 bases short and J 7 bases short, with 18 bases between. Germline CDR1 reads PRHDT; CDR2 reads FYEKMQ (reference sequence). This CDR3 spans 14 amino acids. The DNA for the CDR3 is TGTGCCAGCAGCCTCCGCCGGGGCGCGGGGGAGCAGTACTTC. Protein sequence: CASSLRRGAGEQYF.

This sequence joins TRBV4-2 and TRBJ1-5; D is unresolved. Germline values: CDR1 LGHNA, CDR2 YNFKEQ. The CDR3 sequence is 18 residues long. V lost 1 base and J lost 2, with 18 bases in between. In DNA form, the CDR3 reads TGTGCCAGCAGCCAAGGGCCCCACGGGAAAGGGCGCAATCAGCCCCAGCATTTT. As protein: CASSQGPHGKGRNQPQHF.

The rearrangement joins TRBV9 to TRBJ2-2; D perhaps matches TRBD2 (5 bases). From germline, CDR1 is SGDLS and CDR2 YYNGEE. Trimming took off 4 bases at V and 7 bases at J, with 11 bases between the two ends. The CDR3 consists of 13 residues. CDR3 protein: CASSTLADGELFF. Written as DNA, the CDR3 is TGTGCCAGCAGCACTCTAGCTGACGGGGAGCTGTTTTTT. Full variable domain (rest looked up from reference TRBV9 and TRBJ2-2): DSGVTQTPKHLITATGQRVTLRCSPRSGDLSVYWYQQSLDQGLQFLIQYYNGEERAKGNILERFSAQQFPDLHSELNLSSLELGDSALYFCASSTLADGELFFGEGSRLTVL.

The chain joins TRBV2 to TRBJ1-3, with unresolved D. This CDR3 is 13 amino acids long. The V and J ends lost 7 bases and 2 bases respectively, with 9 bases between them. Per the germline V gene, CDR1 is SNHLY and CDR2 is FYNNEI. CDR3 residues: CASMGGAGNTIYF. CDR3 sequence (DNA): TGTGCCAGCATGGGCGGGGCTGGAAACACCATATATTTT.

The chain carries TRBV12-5 and TRBJ1-1; the D is unclear. Germline values: CDR1 LGHNT, CDR2 FRNRAP. The CDR3 has 13 amino acids. The V and J ends lost 1 base and 6 bases respectively, with 9 bases between them. The CDR3 DNA follows: TGTGCTAGTGGTTTGGCCCTCGGAGCTGAAGCTTTCTTT. As protein: CASGLALGAEAFF.